A selection of T cell receptor beta chains follows, all from one sample in a study of graft-versus-host responses after intestinal transplantation. Only in-frame clones appear in the TCRdb table, and some are missing; sequencing was by immunoSEQ multiplex PCR. The sample holds 70,000 or so clones, nearly 85% seen once. These TCRs' antigens remain unknown. The sample was unstimulated CD4+ T cells sorted from spleen or lymph node cells, taken before transplant. The receptors derive from a human donor who was the organ donor for an intestinal transplant. The CDR3 runs from the conserved cysteine through the conserved F or W. The D gene is left open where the match is weak. Some rows have no size entry. The others give once, few or many, or a class for an expanded clone.

TRBV7-2,TRBD1,14,NA,TRBJ1-5,CASSTRQGNQPQHF,TGTGCCAGCAGCACCAGACAGGGTAATCAGCCCCAGCATTTT
TRBV30,TRBD1,15,NA,TRBJ1-4,CAWRGGQGVFEKLFF,TGTGCCTGGAGGGGAGGACAGGGGGTATTCGAAAAACTGTTTTTT
TRBV5-4,TRBD1,14,NA,TRBJ1-4,CASSSGQRVEKLFF,TGTGCCAGCAGCTCGGGACAGAGGGTTGAAAAACTGTTTTTT
TRBV6-5,TRBD2,15,NA,TRBJ2-4,CASGRSGGSLDIQYF,TGTGCCAGCGGGCGGAGCGGGGGTTCGTTGGACATTCAGTACTTC
TRBV15,TRBD1,17,NA,TRBJ1-2,CATSRDTQGANFYGYTF,TGTGCCACCAGCAGAGATACACAGGGGGCGAACTTCTATGGCTACACCTTC
TRBV2,NA,14,NA,TRBJ1-5,CASSEYRPAGPQHF,TGTGCCAGCAGTGAATACAGGCCAGCTGGCCCCCAGCATTTT
TRBV6-1,NA,13,NA,TRBJ2-5,CASSLTGEETQYF,TGTGCCAGCAGTTTAACGGGGGAAGAGACCCAGTACTTC
TRBV19,TRBD1,16,few,TRBJ1-3,CASKPRTGSSGNTIYF,TGTGCCAGTAAACCCAGGACAGGCAGCTCTGGAAACACCATATATTTT
TRBV7-9,NA,13,NA,TRBJ1-4,CASTQGHNEKLFF,TGTGCCAGCACCCAGGGACATAATGAAAAACTGTTTTTT
TRBV6-1,NA,15,NA,TRBJ2-1,CASRETTSSYNEQFF,TGTGCCAGCAGAGAAACAACCTCCTCCTACAATGAGCAGTTCTTC
TRBV27,NA,12,NA,TRBJ2-3,CASSSPRDTQYF,TGTGCCAGCAGTTCCCCTCGGGATACGCAGTATTTT
TRBV10-2,TRBD2,17,NA,TRBJ2-2,CASSWTSGTSNTGELFF,TGCGCCAGCAGCTGGACAAGCGGGACCTCGAACACCGGGGAGCTGTTTTTT
TRBV7-7,NA,14,NA,TRBJ2-2,CASSLTGNTGELFF,TGTGCTAGCAGCTTGACAGGGAACACCGGGGAGCTGTTTTTT
TRBV5-1,NA,17,few,TRBJ2-2,CASSSHLGGTNTGELFF,TGCGCCAGCAGCTCGCATCTTGGAGGAACTAACACCGGGGAGCTGTTTTTT
TRBV25-1,TRBD2,14,NA,TRBJ2-3,CASSEAGGQDTQYF,TGTGCCAGCAGTGAAGCGGGGGGGCAAGATACGCAGTATTTT
TRBV14,TRBD1,17,NA,TRBJ2-4,CASSPDRGRAPKNIQYF,TGTGCCAGCAGCCCGGACAGGGGGCGGGCTCCCAAAAACATTCAGTACTTC
TRBV14,NA,16,NA,TRBJ2-1,CASTPLGGAVYNEQFF,TGTGCCAGCACGCCTCTGGGGGGGGCGGTCTACAATGAGCAGTTCTTC
TRBV6-6,TRBD1,13,NA,TRBJ1-5,CASSATGNQPQHF,TGTGCCAGCAGTGCGACAGGGAATCAGCCCCAGCATTTT
TRBV6-6,TRBD1,13,NA,TRBJ1-1,CASSRTGDTEAFF,TGTGCCAGCAGTCGTACAGGGGACACTGAAGCTTTCTTT
TRBV19,NA,14,NA,TRBJ1-1,CASSIPGMNTEAFF,TGTGCCAGTAGTATCCCGGGGATGAACACTGAAGCTTTCTTT
TRBV4-3,NA,17,NA,TRBJ1-4,CASSQDFGSVLVEKLFF,TGCGCCAGCAGCCAAGATTTTGGGTCAGTACTAGTCGAAAAACTGTTTTTT
TRBV6-5,NA,16,NA,TRBJ1-6,CASSYSRRTAYSPLHF,TGTGCCAGCAGTTACTCGAGGCGGACAGCCTATTCACCCCTCCACTTT
TRBV5-1,NA,12,NA,TRBJ1-2,CASSLSERGYTF,TGCGCCAGCAGCTTGAGCGAACGTGGCTACACCTTC
TRBV5-1,TRBD1,14,NA,TRBJ2-3,CASKPTGLVDTQYF,TGCGCCAGCAAACCGACAGGGTTGGTAGATACGCAGTATTTT
TRBV5-1,TRBD1,16,NA,TRBJ1-1,CASSLALTGVKTEAFF,TGCGCCAGCAGCTTGGCCTTGACAGGGGTTAAGACTGAAGCTTTCTTT
TRBV6-1,TRBD1,17,NA,TRBJ1-4,CASSEARRGLRHEKLFF,TGTGCCAGCAGTGAAGCGCGGAGGGGGCTGCGGCATGAAAAACTGTTTTTT
TRBV6-1,TRBD1,14,once,TRBJ2-2,CASKDRGDTGELFF,TGTGCCAGCAAGGACAGGGGTGACACCGGGGAGCTGTTTTTT
TRBV7-2,NA,14,NA,TRBJ1-1,CASSPLVVNTEAFF,TGTGCCAGCAGCCCCCTCGTCGTGAACACTGAAGCTTTCTTT
TRBV11-3,NA,15,NA,TRBJ1-2,CASSLENAAGEGYTF,TGTGCCAGCAGCTTAGAAAACGCCGCAGGGGAAGGCTACACCTTC
TRBV5-1,NA,17,few,TRBJ1-6,CASSLFSAGSSNSPLHF,TGCGCCAGCAGCTTGTTCAGTGCGGGGTCCTCAAATTCACCCCTCCACTTT
TRBV10-3,NA,12,NA,TRBJ1-2,CALSDTNYGYTF,TGTGCCTTATCCGACACAAACTATGGCTACACCTTC
TRBV9,NA,15,NA,TRBJ1-2,CASSVLTEPNYGYTF,TGTGCCAGCAGCGTACTGACGGAGCCAAACTATGGCTACACCTTC
TRBV4-3,TRBD2,17,NA,TRBJ2-1,CASSQDQLGLAGVEQFF,TGCGCCAGCAGCCAAGATCAACTAGGACTAGCGGGGGTAGAGCAGTTCTTC
TRBV19,NA,15,NA,TRBJ1-1,CASSLGRRGDTEAFF,TGTGCCAGTAGTCTGGGACGGCGGGGGGACACTGAAGCTTTCTTT
TRBV6-5,NA,14,once,TRBJ1-6,CASRRHSYNSPLHF,TGTGCCAGCCGACGACATAGCTATAATTCACCCCTCCACTTT
TRBV29-1,TRBD1,13,NA,TRBJ1-4,CSANRGGDEKLFF,TGCAGCGCCAACAGGGGTGGAGATGAAAAACTGTTTTTT
TRBV6-1,NA,15,NA,TRBJ1-5,CASSLQANSNQPQHF,TGTGCCAGCAGTTTGCAGGCGAATAGCAATCAGCCCCAGCATTTT
TRBV7-9,NA,16,NA,TRBJ1-1,CASSPTQAFMNTEAFF,TGTGCCAGCAGCCCCACCCAGGCCTTCATGAACACTGAAGCTTTCTTT
TRBV19,TRBD2,14,NA,TRBJ2-2,CASTGGGKTGELFF,TGTGCCAGTACGGGGGGGGGAAAAACCGGGGAGCTGTTTTTT
TRBV7-9,NA,16,NA,TRBJ1-3,CASSLVGSSSGNTIYF,TGTGCCAGCAGCTTAGTCGGGAGTTCCTCTGGAAACACCATATATTTT
TRBV28,NA,16,NA,TRBJ2-1,CASSLIYSGSYNEQFF,TGTGCCAGCAGTTTAATTTATAGCGGATCCTACAATGAGCAGTTCTTC
TRBV30,NA,14,NA,TRBJ1-6,CAWSVGDLLPPLHF,TGTGCCTGGAGTGTCGGAGATCTCCTTCCACCCCTCCACTTT
TRBV6-5,NA,13,NA,TRBJ1-4,CASRQGNREKLFF,TGTGCCAGCAGACAGGGTAATAGGGAAAAACTGTTTTTT